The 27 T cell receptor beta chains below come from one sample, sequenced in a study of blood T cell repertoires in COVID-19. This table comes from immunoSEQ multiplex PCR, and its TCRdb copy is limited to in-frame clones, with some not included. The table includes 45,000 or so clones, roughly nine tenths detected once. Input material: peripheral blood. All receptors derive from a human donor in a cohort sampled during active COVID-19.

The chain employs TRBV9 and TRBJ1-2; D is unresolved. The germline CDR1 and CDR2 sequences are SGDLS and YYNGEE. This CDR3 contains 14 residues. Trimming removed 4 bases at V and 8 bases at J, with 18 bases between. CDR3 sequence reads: CASSPTHEELGYTF. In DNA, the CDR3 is TGTGCCAGCAGCCCTACCCACGAGGAGCTAGGCTACACCTTC.

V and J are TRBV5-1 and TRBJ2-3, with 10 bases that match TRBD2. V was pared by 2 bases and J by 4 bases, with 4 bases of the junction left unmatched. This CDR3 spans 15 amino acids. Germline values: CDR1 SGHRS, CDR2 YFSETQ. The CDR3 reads CASSFPSGGADTQYF. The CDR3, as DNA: TGCGCCAGCAGCTTCCCTAGCGGGGGCGCAGATACGCAGTATTTT.

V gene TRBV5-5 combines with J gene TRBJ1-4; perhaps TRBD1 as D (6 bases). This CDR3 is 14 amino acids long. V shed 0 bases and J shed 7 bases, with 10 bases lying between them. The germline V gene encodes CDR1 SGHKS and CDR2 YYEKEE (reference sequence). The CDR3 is CASSLDRVSEKLFF. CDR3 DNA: TGTGCCAGCAGCTTGGACAGGGTTAGTGAAAAACTGTTTTTT.

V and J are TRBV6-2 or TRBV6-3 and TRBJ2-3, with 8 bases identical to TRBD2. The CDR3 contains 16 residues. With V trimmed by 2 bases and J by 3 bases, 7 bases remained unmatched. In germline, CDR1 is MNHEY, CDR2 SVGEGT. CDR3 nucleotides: TGTGCCAGCAGTTACAACGGGGGGGCAGAAACAGATACGCAGTATTTT. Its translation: CASSYNGGAETDTQYF.

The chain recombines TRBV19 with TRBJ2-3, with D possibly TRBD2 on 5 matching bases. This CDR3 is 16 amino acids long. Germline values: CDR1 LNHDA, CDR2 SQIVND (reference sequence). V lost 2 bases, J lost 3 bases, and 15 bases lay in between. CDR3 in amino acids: CASSISPLGGTDTQYF. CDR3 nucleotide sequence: TGTGCCAGTAGTATATCGCCCCTTGGAGGAACAGATACGCAGTATTTT.

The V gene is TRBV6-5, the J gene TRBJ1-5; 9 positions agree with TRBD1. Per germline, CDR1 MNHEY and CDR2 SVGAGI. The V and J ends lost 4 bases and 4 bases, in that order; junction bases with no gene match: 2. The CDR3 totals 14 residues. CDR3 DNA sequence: TGTGCCAGCAGTTCGACAGGGGGTAATCAGCCCCAGCATTTT. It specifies CASSSTGGNQPQHF.

CDR3 amino acids: CASSTGQYNQPQHF. DNA for the CDR3: TGTGCCAGCAGTACCGGACAGTATAATCAGCCCCAGCATTTT. The chain carries TRBV6-2 or TRBV6-3 and TRBJ1-5; TRBD1 is a possible D gene (6 bases). The V end was cut by 5 bases, the J end by 4 bases, with 12 bases between. The CDR3 has 14 amino acids. Germline values: CDR1 MNHEY, CDR2 SVGEGT.

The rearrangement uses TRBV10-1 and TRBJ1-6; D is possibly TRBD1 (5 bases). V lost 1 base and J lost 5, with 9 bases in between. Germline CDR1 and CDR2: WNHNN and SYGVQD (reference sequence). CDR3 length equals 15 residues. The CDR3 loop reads CASSEFSGNNSPLHF. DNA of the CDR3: TGCGCCAGCAGTGAGTTCTCAGGGAATAATTCACCCCTCCACTTT.

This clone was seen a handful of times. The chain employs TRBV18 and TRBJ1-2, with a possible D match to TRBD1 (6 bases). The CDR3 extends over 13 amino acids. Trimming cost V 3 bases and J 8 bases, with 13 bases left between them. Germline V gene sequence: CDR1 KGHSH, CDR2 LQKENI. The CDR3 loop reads CASSPADSRGYTF. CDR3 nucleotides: TGTGCCAGCTCACCTGCGGACAGTCGGGGCTACACCTTC.

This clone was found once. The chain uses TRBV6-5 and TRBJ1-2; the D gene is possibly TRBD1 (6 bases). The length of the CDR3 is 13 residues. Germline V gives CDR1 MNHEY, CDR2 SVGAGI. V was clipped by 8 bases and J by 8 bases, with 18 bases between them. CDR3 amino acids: CASHLGTSGGYTF. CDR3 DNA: TGTGCCAGCCACCTAGGGACATCGGGGGGCTACACCTTC.

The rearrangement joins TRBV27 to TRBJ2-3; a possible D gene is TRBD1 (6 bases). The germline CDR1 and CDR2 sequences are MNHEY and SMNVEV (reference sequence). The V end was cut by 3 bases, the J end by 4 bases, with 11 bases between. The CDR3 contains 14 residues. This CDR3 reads CASSFNRAADTQYF. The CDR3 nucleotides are TGTGCCAGCAGTTTCAACAGGGCCGCAGATACGCAGTATTTT.

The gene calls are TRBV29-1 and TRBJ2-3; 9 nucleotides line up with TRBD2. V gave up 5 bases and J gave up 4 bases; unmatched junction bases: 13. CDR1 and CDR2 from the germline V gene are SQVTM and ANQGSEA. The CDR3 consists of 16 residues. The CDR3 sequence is CSVFKREVRRADTQYF. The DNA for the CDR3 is TGCAGCGTTTTTAAGCGGGAGGTTCGACGGGCAGATACGCAGTATTTT.

Here the CDR3 reads CASRGQGAYEQYF. CDR3 DNA: TGTGCCAGCAGAGGACAGGGGGCCTACGAGCAGTACTTC. The chain combines TRBV21-1 with TRBJ2-7; the D call of TRBD1 is as the table states it, not checked on the DNA. TRBV21-1 is annotated as a pseudogene. This CDR3 contains 13 residues.

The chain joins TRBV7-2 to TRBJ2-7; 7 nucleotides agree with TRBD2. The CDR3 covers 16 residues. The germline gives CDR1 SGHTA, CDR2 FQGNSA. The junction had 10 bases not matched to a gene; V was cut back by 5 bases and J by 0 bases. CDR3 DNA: TGTGCCAGCAGCCTAGGTCATCGGGGGGTCTCCTACGAGCAGTACTTC. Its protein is CASSLGHRGVSYEQYF. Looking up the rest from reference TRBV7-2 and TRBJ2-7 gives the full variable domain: GAGVSQSPSNKVTEKGKDVELRCDPISGHTALYWYRQSLGQGLEFLIYFQGNSAPDKSGLPSDRFSAERTGGSVSTLTIQRTQQEDSAVYLCASSLGHRGVSYEQYFGPGTRLTVT.

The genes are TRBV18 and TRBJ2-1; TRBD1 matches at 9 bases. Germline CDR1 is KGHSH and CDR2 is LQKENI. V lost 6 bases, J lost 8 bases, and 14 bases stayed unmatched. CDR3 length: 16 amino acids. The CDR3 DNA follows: TGTGCCAGCTCTCTTTCGGGACAGGGCCGTGAGGATGAGCAGTTCTTC. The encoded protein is CASSLSGQGREDEQFF.

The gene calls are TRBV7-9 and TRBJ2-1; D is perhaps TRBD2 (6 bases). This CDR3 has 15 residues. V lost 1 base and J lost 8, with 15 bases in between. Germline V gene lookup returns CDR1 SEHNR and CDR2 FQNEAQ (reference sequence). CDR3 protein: CASSLGAGTVDEQFF. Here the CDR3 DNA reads TGTGCCAGCAGCTTAGGGGCGGGGACGGTTGATGAGCAGTTCTTC.

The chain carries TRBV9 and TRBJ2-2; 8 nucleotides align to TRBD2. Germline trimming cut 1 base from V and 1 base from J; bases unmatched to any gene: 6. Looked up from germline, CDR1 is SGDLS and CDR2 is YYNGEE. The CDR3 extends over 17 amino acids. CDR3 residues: CASSVFGLAGNTGELFF. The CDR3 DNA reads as TGTGCCAGCAGCGTATTTGGACTAGCTGGGAACACCGGGGAGCTGTTTTTT.

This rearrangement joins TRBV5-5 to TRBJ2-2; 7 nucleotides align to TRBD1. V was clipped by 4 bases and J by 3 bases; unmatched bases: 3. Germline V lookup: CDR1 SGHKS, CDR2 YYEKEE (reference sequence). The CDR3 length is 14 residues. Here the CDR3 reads CASSVDRDTGELFF. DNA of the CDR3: TGTGCCAGCAGCGTTGACAGGGACACCGGGGAGCTGTTTTTT. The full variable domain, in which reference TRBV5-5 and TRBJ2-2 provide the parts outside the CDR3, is DAGVTQSPTHLIKTRGQQVTLRCSPISGHKSVSWYQQVLGQGPQFIFQYYEKEERGRGNFPDRFSARQFPNYSSELNVNALLLGDSALYLCASSVDRDTGELFFGEGSRLTVL.

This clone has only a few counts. CDR3 in amino acids: CASSFTTGEEQYF. The CDR3 region has the DNA TGTGCCAGCAGTTTCACGACAGGGGAAGAGCAGTACTTC. The gene calls are TRBV6-6 and TRBJ2-7; 8 bases are a match to TRBD1. Germline CDR1 reads MNHNY; CDR2 reads SVGAGI (reference sequence). Unmatched junction bases numbered 6, after V lost 4 bases and J lost 7 bases. CDR3 length: 13 residues.

CDR3 in DNA: TGTGCCAGCAGCCAACCGCGACTAGCGACTCAGGAGACCCAGTACTTC. Encoded protein: CASSQPRLATQETQYF. The V call is TRBV3-1 (or the pseudogene TRBV3-2), the J call TRBJ2-5; 8 bases agree with TRBD2. The CDR3 spans 16 residues. The J segment lost 5 bases and the V segment lost 2 bases, leaving 10 bases of the junction unmatched. CDR1 is LGHDT and CDR2 is YNNKEL in the germline V gene (reference sequence).

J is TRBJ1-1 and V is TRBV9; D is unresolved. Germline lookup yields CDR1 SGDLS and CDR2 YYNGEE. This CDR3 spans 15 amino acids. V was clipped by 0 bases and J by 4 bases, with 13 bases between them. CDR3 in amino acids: CASSVVPAGVTEAFF. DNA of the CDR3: TGTGCCAGCAGCGTAGTACCAGCGGGTGTCACTGAAGCTTTCTTT.

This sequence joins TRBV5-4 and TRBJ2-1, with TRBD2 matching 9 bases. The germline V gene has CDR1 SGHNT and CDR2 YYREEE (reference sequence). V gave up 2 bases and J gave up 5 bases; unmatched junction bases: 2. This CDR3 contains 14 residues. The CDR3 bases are TGTGCCAGCAGCTTCTCTAGCGGGGACAATGAGCAGTTCTTC. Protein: CASSFSSGDNEQFF.

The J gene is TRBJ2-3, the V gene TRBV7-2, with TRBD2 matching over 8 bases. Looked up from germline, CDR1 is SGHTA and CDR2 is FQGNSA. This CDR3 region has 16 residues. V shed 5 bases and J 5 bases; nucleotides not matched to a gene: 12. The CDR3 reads CASSPTGRGVLDTQYF. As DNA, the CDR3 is TGTGCCAGCAGCCCCACCGGGCGGGGGGTCCTAGATACGCAGTATTTT.

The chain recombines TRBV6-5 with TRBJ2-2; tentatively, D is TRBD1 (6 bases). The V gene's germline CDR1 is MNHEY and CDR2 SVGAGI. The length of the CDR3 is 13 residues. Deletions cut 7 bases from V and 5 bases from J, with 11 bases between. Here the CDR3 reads CASTPDRTGELFF. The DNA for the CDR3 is TGTGCCAGCACCCCCGACAGGACCGGGGAGCTGTTTTTT.

Here the CDR3 DNA reads TGTGCCAGAGACAGGGGGAAAGGCAATGAAAAACTGTTTTTT. Protein product: CARDRGKGNEKLFF. This rearrangement joins TRBV7-6 to TRBJ1-4, with TRBD1 matching 9 bases. Germline CDR1 and CDR2: SGHVS and FNYEAQ. V lost 9 bases and J lost 5; bases outside the gene matches: 7. This CDR3 has 14 amino acids.

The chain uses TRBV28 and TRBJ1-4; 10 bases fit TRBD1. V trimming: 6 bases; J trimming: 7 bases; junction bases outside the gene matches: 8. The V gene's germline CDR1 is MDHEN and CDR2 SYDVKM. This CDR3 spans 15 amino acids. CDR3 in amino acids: CASRRAGTGAEKLFF. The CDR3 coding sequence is TGTGCCAGCAGACGCGCCGGGACAGGGGCTGAAAAACTGTTTTTT.

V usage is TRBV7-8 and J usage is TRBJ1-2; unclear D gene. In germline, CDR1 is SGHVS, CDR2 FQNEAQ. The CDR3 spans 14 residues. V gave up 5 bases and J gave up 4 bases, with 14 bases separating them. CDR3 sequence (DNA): TGTGCCAGCAGCCCCATGAGATCGGGCTATGGCTACACCTTC. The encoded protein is CASSPMRSGYGYTF.